These 3 T cell receptor beta chains were all obtained from the same sample, sequenced in a study of T-cell reconstitution after alpha-beta-depleted transplantation in children. Unique molecular identifiers were built into the TCRbeta library. TCRdb re-derived calls from the PCR reads in MiXCR, one entry per CDR3 protein. Counted here are 200,000 to 250,000 distinct CDR3 sequences, roughly a tenth occurring once; the ten biggest clones make up approximately 28%. The sample was PBMCs, taken before TCRalphabeta/CD19-depleted stem cell transplant. The receptors shown here come from a child under two years old with acute myeloid leukemia, due to receive a stem cell transplant.

The rearrangement joins TRBV7-8 to TRBJ2-1, with a weak D call TRBD2 (6 bases). Looked up from germline, CDR1 is SGHVS and CDR2 is FQNEAQ. The CDR3 is 18 residues long. V lost 2 bases and J 1 base, leaving 18 bases between the germline ends. CDR3 amino acids: CASSLRRAGKWSYNEQFF. The CDR3 region has the DNA TGTGCCAGCAGCTTAAGACGGGCGGGAAAGTGGTCCTACAATGAGCAGTTCTTC.

In this sample, this clonotype turned up many times. This chain links TRBV3-1 with TRBJ2-7, with TRBD2 matching 10 bases. The CDR3 runs 15 residues. Trimming took 0 bases from V and 1 from J; bases not matched to a gene: 0. Germline CDR1 reads LGHDT; CDR2 reads YNNKEL (reference sequence). In nucleotides, the CDR3 is TGTGCCAGCAGCCAAGAAGCGGGAGGGTCCTACGAGCAGTACTTC. It encodes CASSQEAGGSYEQYF.

The CDR3 loop reads CSVGDHLAGGRYEQFF. The CDR3 nucleotides are TGCAGCGTTGGGGATCATCTAGCGGGAGGGCGGTATGAGCAGTTCTTC. V gene TRBV29-1 combines with J gene TRBJ2-1; 12 bases map to TRBD2. This CDR3 has 16 residues. J gave up 8 bases and V 4 bases, and 12 bases lay outside the gene matches. Germline CDR1 is SQVTM and CDR2 is ANQGSEA.